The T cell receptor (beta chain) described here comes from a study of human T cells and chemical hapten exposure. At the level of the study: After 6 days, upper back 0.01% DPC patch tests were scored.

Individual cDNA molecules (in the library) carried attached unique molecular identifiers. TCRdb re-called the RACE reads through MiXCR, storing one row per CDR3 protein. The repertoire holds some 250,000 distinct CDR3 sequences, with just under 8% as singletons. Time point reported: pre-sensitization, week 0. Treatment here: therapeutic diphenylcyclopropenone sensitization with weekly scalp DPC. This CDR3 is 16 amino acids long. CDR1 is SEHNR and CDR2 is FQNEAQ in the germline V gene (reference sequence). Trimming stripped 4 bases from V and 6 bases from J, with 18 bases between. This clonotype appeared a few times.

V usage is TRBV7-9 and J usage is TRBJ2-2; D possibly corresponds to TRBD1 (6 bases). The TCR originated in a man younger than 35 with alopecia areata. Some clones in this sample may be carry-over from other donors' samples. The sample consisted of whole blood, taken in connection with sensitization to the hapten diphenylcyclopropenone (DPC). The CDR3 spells CASSSPTGPTAGELFF. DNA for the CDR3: TGTGCCAGCAGCTCGCCGACAGGCCCGACCGCCGGGGAGCTGTTTTTT.